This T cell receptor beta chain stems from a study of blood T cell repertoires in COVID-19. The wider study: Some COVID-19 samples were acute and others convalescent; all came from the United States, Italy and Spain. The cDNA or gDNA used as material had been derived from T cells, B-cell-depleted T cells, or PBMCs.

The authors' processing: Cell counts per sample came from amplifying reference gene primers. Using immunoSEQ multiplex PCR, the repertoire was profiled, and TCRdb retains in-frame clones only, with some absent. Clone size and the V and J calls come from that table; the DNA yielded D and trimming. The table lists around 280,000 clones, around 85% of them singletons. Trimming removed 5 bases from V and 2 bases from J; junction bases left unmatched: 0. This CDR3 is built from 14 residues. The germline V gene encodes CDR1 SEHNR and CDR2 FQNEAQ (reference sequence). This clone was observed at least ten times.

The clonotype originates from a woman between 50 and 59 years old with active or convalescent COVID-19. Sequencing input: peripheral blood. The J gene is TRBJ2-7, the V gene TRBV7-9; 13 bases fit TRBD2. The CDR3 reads CASSGLAGAYEQYF. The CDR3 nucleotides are TGTGCCAGCAGCGGACTAGCGGGAGCCTACGAGCAGTACTTC.